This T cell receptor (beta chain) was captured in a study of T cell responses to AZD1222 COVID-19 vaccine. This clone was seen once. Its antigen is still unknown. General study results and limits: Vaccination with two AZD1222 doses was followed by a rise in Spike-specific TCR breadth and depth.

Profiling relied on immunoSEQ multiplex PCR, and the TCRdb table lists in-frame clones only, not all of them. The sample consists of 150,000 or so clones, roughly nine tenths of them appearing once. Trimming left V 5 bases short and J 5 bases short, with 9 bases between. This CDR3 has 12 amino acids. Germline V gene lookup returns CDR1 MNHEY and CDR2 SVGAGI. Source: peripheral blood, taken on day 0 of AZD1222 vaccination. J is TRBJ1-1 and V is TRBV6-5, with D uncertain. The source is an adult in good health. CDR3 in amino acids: CASSPLGTEAFF. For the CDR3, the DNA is TGTGCCAGCAGTCCGTTGGGGACTGAAGCTTTCTTT.